This T cell receptor beta chain was identified in a study of blood T cell repertoires in COVID-19 (dated by TCRdb to 2020 to 2022). Context from the whole study: The collaborator samples originated in the United States, Italy and Spain and spanned the acute and convalescent phases of COVID-19. The samples were drawn from two sources: the first 160 participants of the ongoing ImmuneRACE study, and 1,000 to 1,500 subjects contributed by 6 global collaborators. Deeply sampled blood TCRbeta repertoires from subjects exposed to, actively infected with, or recovered from COVID-19 were included in the dataset. The prospective study material was composed of cDNA or gDNA derived from T cells, B-cell-depleted T cells, or PBMCs. Where HLA class I and class II types were available, the types were taken from metadata supplied by the sample provider, not from assay-based typing. Sample metadata almost always included a de-identified subject ID, COVID-19 status, age in years and sex. A freely available public database, intended as a resource for researchers studying the immune response to SARS-CoV-2, is where the repertoires were released.

In the case of this clone: What antigen it recognizes has not been identified. No much larger clone is present one base from it, and per-base qualities are unavailable.

In the germline V gene, CDR1 corresponds to LGHNT and CDR2 to FRNRAP. The CDR3, cysteine through phenylalanine, is 15 amino acids long. The DNA shown is the 45-base CDR3, in frame from base 1. V is cut back by 6 bases and J by 3 bases, with 10 bases in the junction unmatched. The collaborating institutions used their own protocols to collect whole blood in K2EDTA tubes. For TCRbeta analysis, collaborator samples were shipped as frozen whole blood, as isolated PBMCs, or as DNA extracted from either sample type. TCRbeta CDR3 regions were amplified from genomic DNA by means of the immunoSEQ Assay, a bias-controlled multiplex PCR. The study's processing was this. The number of nucleated cells in each sample was estimated by amplification of reference gene primers within the assay. To quantify the absolute abundance of each unique TCRbeta CDR3 rearrangement, sequence reads were collapsed and filtered. For each sample, productive Simpson clonality was calculated by taking the square root of Simpson's diversity index across productive rearrangements. TCRdb's version of the immuneACCESS table is confined to in-frame rearrangements and falls short of the full clone set. An unresolved V gene accounts for under half of the shortfall where checked; the remainder is of unknown origin. The V and J calls and clone size come from that table; D and trimming were worked out from the DNA. Present in this sample are about 220,000 clones, 70% to 90% of which were seen just once. The top ten hold 13% of the sample.

The paper as a whole reports these results and caveats: How much clinical and demographic metadata was included differed by source and by participant, and the metadata was provided uncurated.

The chain is made from TRBV12-5 and TRBJ2-5, with TRBD2 identical over 7 junction bases. The material sequenced was peripheral blood. The TCR comes from a human donor in a cohort sampled during active COVID-19. This receptor carries the CDR3 CASGHGLAGEETQYF. The nucleotide sequence is TGTGCTAGTGGCCACGGCCTCGCGGGAGAAGAGACCCAGTACTTC. The CDR3, completed at both ends by the reference TRBV12-5 and TRBJ2-5 genes, gives the full variable domain DARVTQTPRHKVTEMGQEVTMRCQPILGHNTVFWYRQTMMQGLELLAYFRNRAPLDDSGMPKDRFSAEMPDATLATLKIQPSEPRDSAVYFCASGHGLAGEETQYFGPGTRLLVL.